The entry that follows covers one TCR beta chain sequence. The method was immunoSEQ multiplex PCR; TCRdb's version includes in-frame clones alone and lacks a portion of them. Among around 260,000 clones listed, approximately 84% were seen once. This entry comes from a study of blood T cell repertoires in COVID-19. While infection was still active, Seattle patients were enrolled and then followed longitudinally. Sequencing was done on a sample of peripheral blood. The clonotype originates from a person aged 65-85 years with COVID-19, enrolled during active disease.

The CDR3: CASSVGQGAWGMNTEAFF. CDR3 in DNA: TGCGCCAGCAGTGTGGGGCAGGGGGCTTGGGGCATGAACACTGAAGCTTTCTTT. The chain uses TRBV10-2 and TRBJ1-1; 8 nucleotides align to TRBD1. CDR3 length: 18 residues. Germline V CDR1 and CDR2: WSHSY, SAAADI. V lost 4 bases and J lost 0; bases outside the gene matches: 13.